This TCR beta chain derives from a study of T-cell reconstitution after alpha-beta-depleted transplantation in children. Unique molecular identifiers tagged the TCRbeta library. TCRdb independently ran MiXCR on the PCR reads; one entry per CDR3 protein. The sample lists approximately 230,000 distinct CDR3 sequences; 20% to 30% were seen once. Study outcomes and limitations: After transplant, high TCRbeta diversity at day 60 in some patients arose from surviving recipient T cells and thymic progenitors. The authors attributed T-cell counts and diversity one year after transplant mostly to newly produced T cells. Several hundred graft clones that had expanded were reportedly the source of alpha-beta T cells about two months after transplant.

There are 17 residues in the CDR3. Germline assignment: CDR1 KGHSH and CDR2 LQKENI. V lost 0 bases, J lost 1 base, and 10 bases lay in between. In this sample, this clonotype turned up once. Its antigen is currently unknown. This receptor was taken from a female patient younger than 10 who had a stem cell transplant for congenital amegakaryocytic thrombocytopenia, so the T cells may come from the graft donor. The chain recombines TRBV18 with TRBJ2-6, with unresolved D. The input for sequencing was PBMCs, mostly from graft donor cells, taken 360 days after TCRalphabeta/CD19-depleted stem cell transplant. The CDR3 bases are TGTGCCAGCTCACCACCGGAGTGGCTTTCTGGGGCCAACGTCCTGACTTTC. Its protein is CASSPPEWLSGANVLTF.